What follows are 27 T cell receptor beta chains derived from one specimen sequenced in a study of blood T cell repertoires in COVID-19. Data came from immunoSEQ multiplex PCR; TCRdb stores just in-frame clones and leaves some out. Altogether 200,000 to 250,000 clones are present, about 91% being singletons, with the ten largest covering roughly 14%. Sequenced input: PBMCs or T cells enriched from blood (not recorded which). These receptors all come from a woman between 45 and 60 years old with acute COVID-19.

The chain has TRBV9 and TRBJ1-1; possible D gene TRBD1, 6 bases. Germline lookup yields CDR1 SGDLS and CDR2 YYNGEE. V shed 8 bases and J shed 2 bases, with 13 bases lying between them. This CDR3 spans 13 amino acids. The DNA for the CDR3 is TGTGCCAGTGCTATGGACAGTAACACTGAAGCTTTCTTT. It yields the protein CASAMDSNTEAFF.

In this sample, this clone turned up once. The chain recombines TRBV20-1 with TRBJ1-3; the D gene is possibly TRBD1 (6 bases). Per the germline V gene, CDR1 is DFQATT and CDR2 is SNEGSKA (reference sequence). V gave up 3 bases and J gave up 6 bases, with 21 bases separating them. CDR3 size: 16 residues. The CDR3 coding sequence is TGCAGTGCTAGTCCCCTTGTTGCGGGGGCGGAAAACACCATATATTTT. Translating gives CSASPLVAGAENTIYF.

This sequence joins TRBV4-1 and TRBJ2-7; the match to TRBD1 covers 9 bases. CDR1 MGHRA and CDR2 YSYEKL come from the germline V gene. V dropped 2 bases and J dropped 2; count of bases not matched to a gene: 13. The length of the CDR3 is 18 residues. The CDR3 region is CASSQFGQGRWSAYEQYF. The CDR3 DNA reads TGCGCCAGCAGCCAATTTGGACAGGGGCGTTGGAGCGCCTACGAGCAGTACTTC.

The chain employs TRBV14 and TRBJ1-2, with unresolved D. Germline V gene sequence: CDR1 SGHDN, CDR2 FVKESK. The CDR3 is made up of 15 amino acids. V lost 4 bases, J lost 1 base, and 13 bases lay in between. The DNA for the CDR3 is TGTGCCAGCAGCCTCTTTCATGGGCATAACTATGGCTACACCTTC. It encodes CASSLFHGHNYGYTF.

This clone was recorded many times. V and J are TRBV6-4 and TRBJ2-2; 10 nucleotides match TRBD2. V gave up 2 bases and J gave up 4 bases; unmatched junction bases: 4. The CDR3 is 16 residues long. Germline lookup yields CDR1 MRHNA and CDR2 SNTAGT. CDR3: CASSDSEREGTGELFF. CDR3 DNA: TGTGCCAGCAGTGACAGCGAGCGGGAGGGCACCGGGGAGCTGTTTTTT.

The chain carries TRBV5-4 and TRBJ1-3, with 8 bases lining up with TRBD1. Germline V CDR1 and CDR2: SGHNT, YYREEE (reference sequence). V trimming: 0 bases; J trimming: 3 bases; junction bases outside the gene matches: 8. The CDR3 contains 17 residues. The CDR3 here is CASSLGPGTGGGNTIYF. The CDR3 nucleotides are TGTGCCAGCAGCTTGGGTCCCGGGACAGGTGGTGGAAACACCATATATTTT.

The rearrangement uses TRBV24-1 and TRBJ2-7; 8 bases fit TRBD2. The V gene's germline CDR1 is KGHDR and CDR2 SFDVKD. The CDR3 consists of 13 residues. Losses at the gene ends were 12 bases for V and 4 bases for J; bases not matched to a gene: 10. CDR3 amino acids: CALNAGGMYEQYF. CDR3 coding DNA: TGTGCCCTGAACGCGGGGGGCATGTACGAGCAGTACTTC.

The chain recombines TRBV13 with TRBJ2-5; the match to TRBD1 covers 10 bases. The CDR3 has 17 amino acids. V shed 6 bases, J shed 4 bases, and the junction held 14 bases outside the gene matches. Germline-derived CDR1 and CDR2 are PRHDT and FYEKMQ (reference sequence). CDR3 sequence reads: CASSPGTGVRGGETQYF. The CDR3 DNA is TGTGCCAGCAGTCCCGGGACAGGGGTTAGGGGGGGAGAGACCCAGTACTTC.

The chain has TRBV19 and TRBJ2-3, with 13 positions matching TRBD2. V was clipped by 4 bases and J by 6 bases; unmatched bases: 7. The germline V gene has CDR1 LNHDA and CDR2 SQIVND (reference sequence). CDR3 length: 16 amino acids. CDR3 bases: TGTGCCAGTAGTAAGGGACTAGCGGGACGTTTGGATACGCAGTATTTT. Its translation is CASSKGLAGRLDTQYF.

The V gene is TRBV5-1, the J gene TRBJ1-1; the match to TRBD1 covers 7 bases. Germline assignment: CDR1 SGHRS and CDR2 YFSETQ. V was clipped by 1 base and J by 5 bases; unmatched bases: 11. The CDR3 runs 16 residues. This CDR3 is CASSLLTHRGGTEAFF. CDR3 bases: TGCGCCAGCAGCTTGCTCACTCACAGGGGTGGTACTGAAGCTTTCTTT.

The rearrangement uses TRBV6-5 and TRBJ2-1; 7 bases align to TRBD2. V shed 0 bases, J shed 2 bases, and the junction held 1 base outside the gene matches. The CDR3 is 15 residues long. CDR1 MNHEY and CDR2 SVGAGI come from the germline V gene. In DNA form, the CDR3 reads TGTGCCAGCAGTTACTCGGGGACTACCTACAATGAGCAGTTCTTC. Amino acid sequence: CASSYSGTTYNEQFF.

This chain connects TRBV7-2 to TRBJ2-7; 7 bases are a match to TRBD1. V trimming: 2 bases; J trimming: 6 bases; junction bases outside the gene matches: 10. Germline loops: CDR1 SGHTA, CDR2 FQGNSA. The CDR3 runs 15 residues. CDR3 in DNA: TGTGCCAGCAGCTTAATAACAGGGGTAGGTTCCGAGCAGTACTTC. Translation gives CASSLITGVGSEQYF. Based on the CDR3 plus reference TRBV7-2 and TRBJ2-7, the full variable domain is GAGVSQSPSNKVTEKGKDVELRCDPISGHTALYWYRQSLGQGLEFLIYFQGNSAPDKSGLPSDRFSAERTGGSVSTLTIQRTQQEDSAVYLCASSLITGVGSEQYFGPGTRLTVT.

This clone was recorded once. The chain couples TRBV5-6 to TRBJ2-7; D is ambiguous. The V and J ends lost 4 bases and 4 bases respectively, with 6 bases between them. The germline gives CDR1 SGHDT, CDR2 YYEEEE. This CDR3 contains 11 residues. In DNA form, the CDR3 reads TGTGCCAGCAGCATCACTTACGAGCAGTACTTC. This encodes CASSITYEQYF.

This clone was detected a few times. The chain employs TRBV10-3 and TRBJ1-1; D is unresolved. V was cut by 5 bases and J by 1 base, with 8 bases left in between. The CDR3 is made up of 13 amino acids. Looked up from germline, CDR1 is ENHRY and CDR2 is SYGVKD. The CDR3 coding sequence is TGTGCCATCAGTACTCGGGGGAACACTGAAGCTTTCTTT. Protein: CAISTRGNTEAFF.

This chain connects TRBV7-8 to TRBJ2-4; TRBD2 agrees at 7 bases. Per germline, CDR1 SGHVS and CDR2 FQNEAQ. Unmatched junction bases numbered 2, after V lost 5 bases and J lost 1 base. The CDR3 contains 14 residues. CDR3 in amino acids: CASSGGGAKNIQYF. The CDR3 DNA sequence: TGTGCCAGCAGCGGGGGAGGGGCCAAAAACATTCAGTACTTC.

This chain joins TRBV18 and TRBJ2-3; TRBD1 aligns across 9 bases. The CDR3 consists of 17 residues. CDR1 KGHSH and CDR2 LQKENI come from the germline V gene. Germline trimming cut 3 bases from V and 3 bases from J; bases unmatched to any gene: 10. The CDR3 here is CASSPLQQGAWTDTQYF. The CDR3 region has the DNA TGTGCCAGCTCACCGTTACAACAGGGGGCTTGGACAGATACGCAGTATTTT.

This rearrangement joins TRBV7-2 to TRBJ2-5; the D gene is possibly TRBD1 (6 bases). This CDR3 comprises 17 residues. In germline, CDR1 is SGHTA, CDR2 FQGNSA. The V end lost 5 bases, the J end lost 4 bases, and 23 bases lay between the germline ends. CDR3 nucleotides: TGTGCCAGCAGCCCTCAGGGCCTCAGGGGCGTGCGAGAGACCCAGTACTTC. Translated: CASSPQGLRGVRETQYF. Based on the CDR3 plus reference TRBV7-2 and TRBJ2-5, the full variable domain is GAGVSQSPSNKVTEKGKDVELRCDPISGHTALYWYRQSLGQGLEFLIYFQGNSAPDKSGLPSDRFSAERTGGSVSTLTIQRTQQEDSAVYLCASSPQGLRGVRETQYFGPGTRLLVL.

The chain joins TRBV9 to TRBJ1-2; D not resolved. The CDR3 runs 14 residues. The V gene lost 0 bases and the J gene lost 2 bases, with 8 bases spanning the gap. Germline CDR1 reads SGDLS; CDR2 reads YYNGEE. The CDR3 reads CASSVAQTNYGYTF. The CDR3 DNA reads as TGTGCCAGCAGCGTAGCGCAGACAAACTATGGCTACACCTTC.

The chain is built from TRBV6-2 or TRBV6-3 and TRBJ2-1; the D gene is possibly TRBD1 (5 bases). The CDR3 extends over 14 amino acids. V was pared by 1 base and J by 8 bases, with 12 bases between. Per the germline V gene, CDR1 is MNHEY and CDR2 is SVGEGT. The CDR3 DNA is TGTGCCAGCAGTTACTTTACAGGTAGCTATGAGCAGTTCTTC. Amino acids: CASSYFTGSYEQFF.

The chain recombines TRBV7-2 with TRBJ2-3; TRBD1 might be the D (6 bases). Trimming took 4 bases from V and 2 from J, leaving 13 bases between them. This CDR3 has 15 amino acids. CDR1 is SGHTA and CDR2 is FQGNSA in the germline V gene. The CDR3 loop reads CASSSTTGFTDTQYF. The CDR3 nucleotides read TGTGCCAGCAGCTCGACGACAGGATTCACAGATACGCAGTATTTT.

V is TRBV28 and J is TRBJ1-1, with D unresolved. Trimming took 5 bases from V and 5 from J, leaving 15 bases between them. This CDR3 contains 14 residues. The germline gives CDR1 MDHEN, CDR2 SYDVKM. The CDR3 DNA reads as TGTGCCAGCAGTATTACAGCGGAAGGGACTGAAGCTTTCTTT. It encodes CASSITAEGTEAFF.

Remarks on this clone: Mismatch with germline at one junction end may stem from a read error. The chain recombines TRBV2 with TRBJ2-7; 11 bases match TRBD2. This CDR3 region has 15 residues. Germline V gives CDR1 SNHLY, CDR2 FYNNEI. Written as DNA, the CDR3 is TGTGCCAGCAGAGAAGGACTAGCGGGTTCCTACGAGCAGTACTTC. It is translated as CASREGLAGSYEQYF. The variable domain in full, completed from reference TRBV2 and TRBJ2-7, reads EPEVTQTPSHQVTQMGQEVILRCVPISNHLYFYWYRQILGQKVEFLVSFYNNEISEKSEIFDDQFSVERPDGSNFTLKIRSTKLEDSAMYFCASREGLAGSYEQYFGPGTRLTVT.

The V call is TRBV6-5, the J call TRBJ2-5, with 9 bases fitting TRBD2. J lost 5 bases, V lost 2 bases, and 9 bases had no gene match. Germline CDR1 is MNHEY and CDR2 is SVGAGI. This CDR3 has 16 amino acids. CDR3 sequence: CASSYVVAGVGETQYF. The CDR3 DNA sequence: TGTGCCAGCAGTTACGTGGTAGCGGGAGTTGGTGAGACCCAGTACTTC.

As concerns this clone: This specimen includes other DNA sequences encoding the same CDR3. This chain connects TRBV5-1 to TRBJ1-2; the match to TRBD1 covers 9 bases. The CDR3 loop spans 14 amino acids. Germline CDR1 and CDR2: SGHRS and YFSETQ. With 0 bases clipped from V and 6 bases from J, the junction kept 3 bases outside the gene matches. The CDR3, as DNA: TGCGCCAGCAGCTTGGGACAGGGGGTCGATGGCTACACCTTC. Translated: CASSLGQGVDGYTF. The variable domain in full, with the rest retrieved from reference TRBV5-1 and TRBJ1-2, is KAGVTQTPRYLIKTRGQQVTLSCSPISGHRSVSWYQQTPGQGLQFLFEYFSETQRNKGNFPGRFSGRQFSNSRSEMNVSTLELGDSALYLCASSLGQGVDGYTFGSGTRLTVV.

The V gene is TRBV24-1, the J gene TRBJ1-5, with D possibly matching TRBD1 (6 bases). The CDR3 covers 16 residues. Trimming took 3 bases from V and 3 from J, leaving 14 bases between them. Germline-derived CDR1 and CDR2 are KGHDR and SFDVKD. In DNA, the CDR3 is TGTGCCACCAGTGATGAGGGAGGGGGTGACAATCAGCCCCAGCATTTT. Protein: CATSDEGGGDNQPQHF.

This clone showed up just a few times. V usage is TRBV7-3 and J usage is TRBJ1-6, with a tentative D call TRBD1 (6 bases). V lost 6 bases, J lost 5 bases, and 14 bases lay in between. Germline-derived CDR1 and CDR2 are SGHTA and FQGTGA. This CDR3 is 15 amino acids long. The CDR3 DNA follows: TGTGCCAGCAGTTCCAGGGGAGCCGATAATTCACCCCTCCACTTT. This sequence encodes CASSSRGADNSPLHF.

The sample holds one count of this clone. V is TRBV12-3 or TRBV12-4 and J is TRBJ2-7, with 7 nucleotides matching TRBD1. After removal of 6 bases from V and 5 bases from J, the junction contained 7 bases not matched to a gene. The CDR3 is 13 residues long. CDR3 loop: CASSDREYDEQYF. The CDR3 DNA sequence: TGTGCCAGCAGCGACAGGGAGTACGACGAGCAGTACTTC.